This entry lists 18 T cell receptor beta chains sequenced from one sample in a study of cytomegalovirus exposure and HLA in healthy donors. PCR used 60 Vbeta primers and 13 Jbeta primers. TCRdb's table, derived via immunoSEQ multiplex PCR, lists solely in-frame clones and lacks some. The table records roughly 160,000 clones, 70% to 80% of them present only once. The sample taken for sequencing was PBMCs. The source is a woman aged 50 to 65 in good health and CMV-seronegative.

The chain combines TRBV15 with TRBJ2-2; D is possibly TRBD2 (5 bases). This CDR3 is 16 amino acids long. From germline, CDR1 is LNHNV and CDR2 YYDKDF (reference sequence). The germline V and J ends were trimmed by 3 bases and 3 bases, with 14 bases remaining between them. CDR3 sequence reads: CATSSLTSGYTGELFF. CDR3 DNA sequence: TGTGCCACCAGCAGCCTAACATCGGGGTACACCGGGGAGCTGTTTTTT. The variable domain in full, with the rest retrieved from reference TRBV15 and TRBJ2-2, is DAMVIQNPRYQVTQFGKPVTLSCSQTLNHNVMYWYQQKSSQAPKLLFHYYDKDFNNEADTPDNFQSRRPNTSFCFLDIRSPGLGDTAMYLCATSSLTSGYTGELFFGEGSRLTVL.

The rearrangement joins TRBV28 to TRBJ1-3, with 10 bases aligning to TRBD1. CDR1 and CDR2 from the germline V gene are MDHEN and SYDVKM. After removal of 7 bases from V and 2 bases from J, the junction contained 8 bases not matched to a gene. The CDR3 length is 16 residues. The DNA for the CDR3 is TGTGCCAGCAAGGGGGACAGGGGTAGGGCTGGAAACACCATATATTTT. The encoded protein is CASKGDRGRAGNTIYF.

The chain employs TRBV5-1 and TRBJ1-2; 7 nucleotides align to TRBD1. The germline V gene has CDR1 SGHRS and CDR2 YFSETQ. This CDR3 comprises 16 residues. Trimming removed 6 bases from V and 4 bases from J; junction bases left unmatched: 15. CDR3 amino acids: CASTSTTGAGAYGYTF. The CDR3 DNA sequence: TGCGCCAGCACCTCAACAACAGGGGCCGGAGCCTATGGCTACACCTTC.

The chain links TRBV7-2 to TRBJ1-5; D perhaps matches TRBD1 (5 bases). This CDR3 contains 11 residues. Germline assignment: CDR1 SGHTA and CDR2 FQGNSA. The V end lost 2 bases, the J end lost 9 bases, and 5 bases lay between the germline ends. The CDR3 protein is CASSLTGPQHF. DNA of the CDR3: TGTGCCAGCAGCTTAACAGGGCCCCAGCATTTT.

The chain carries TRBV28 and TRBJ2-7; 8 positions match TRBD2. This CDR3 has 14 amino acids. Trimming removed 10 bases from V and 1 base from J; junction bases left unmatched: 9. CDR1 and CDR2 from the germline V gene are MDHEN and SYDVKM. The chain's CDR3 is CATEGLGTSYEQYF. CDR3 nucleotide sequence: TGTGCCACCGAGGGACTAGGGACTTCCTACGAGCAGTACTTC. Full variable domain (missing parts from reference TRBV28 and TRBJ2-7): DVKVTQSSRYLVKRTGEKVFLECVQDMDHENMFWYRQDPGLGLRLIYFSYDVKMKEKGDIPEGYSVSREKKERFSLILESASTNQTSMYLCATEGLGTSYEQYFGPGTRLTVT.

The V and J genes are TRBV28 and TRBJ2-2; a weak D match, TRBD2 (6 bases). The V gene lost 6 bases and the J gene lost 1 base, with 18 bases spanning the gap. The CDR3 consists of 17 residues. Looked up from germline, CDR1 is MDHEN and CDR2 is SYDVKM. CDR3 sequence (DNA): TGTGCCAGCAGACCCCCTATTGGAGGGCGGAACACCGGGGAGCTGTTTTTT. It yields the protein CASRPPIGGRNTGELFF.

The chain links TRBV18 to TRBJ2-7, with TRBD1 matching 7 bases. Germline lookup yields CDR1 KGHSH and CDR2 LQKENI. CDR3 size: 14 residues. V gave up 3 bases and J gave up 4 bases; unmatched junction bases: 6. The CDR3 coding sequence is TGTGCCAGCTCACCGGGACAGACTACTTACGAGCAGTACTTC. It codes for CASSPGQTTYEQYF.

This clone was detected only a few times. This rearrangement joins TRBV15 to TRBJ1-4; weak D call: TRBD1 (6 bases). This CDR3 comprises 14 residues. Per germline, CDR1 LNHNV and CDR2 YYDKDF (reference sequence). The ends were cut back, 8 bases at V and 7 bases at J, with 17 bases in the middle. DNA for the CDR3: TGTGCCACCCGAAGGTACAGGGAGGGTGAAAAACTGTTTTTT. This translates into CATRRYREGEKLFF.

The J gene is TRBJ2-1, the V gene TRBV7-3, with TRBD2 identical over 9 bases. The CDR3 is 18 residues long. Per the germline V gene, CDR1 is SGHTA and CDR2 is FQGTGA. V gave up 1 base and J gave up 3 bases; unmatched junction bases: 10. CDR3 nucleotide sequence: TGTGCCAGCAGCTTAATGCCGCTAGCGGGATCTATCTACAATGAGCAGTTCTTC. This gives the protein CASSLMPLAGSIYNEQFF.

The genes are TRBV19 and TRBJ1-1; D gene uncertain. Per germline, CDR1 LNHDA and CDR2 SQIVND (reference sequence). The CDR3 runs to 13 residues. V was cut by 2 bases and J by 1 base, with 5 bases left in between. The CDR3 nucleotides are TGTGCCAGTAGTATACGGTGGAACACTGAAGCTTTCTTT. It is translated as CASSIRWNTEAFF.

The chain recombines TRBV7-2 with TRBJ1-3, with 9 bases aligning to TRBD1. CDR1 and CDR2 (germline): SGHTA, FQGNSA. This CDR3 has 16 amino acids. Trimming at V came to 5 bases and at J to 2 bases, leaving 7 bases not matched to a gene. The CDR3 reads CASSPIQGATGNTIYF. The CDR3 DNA reads TGTGCCAGCAGCCCAATACAGGGGGCTACTGGAAACACCATATATTTT.

The chain combines TRBV6-5 with TRBJ2-3, with TRBD2 as a possible D gene (6 bases). The CDR3 length is 14 residues. Germline V gives CDR1 MNHEY, CDR2 SVGAGI. V was clipped by 7 bases and J by 2 bases, with 13 bases between them. The CDR3 DNA reads as TGTGCCAGCACTTTTTCGGGAGCCACAGATACGCAGTATTTT. Residues: CASTFSGATDTQYF.

This chain joins TRBV25-1 and TRBJ2-3; 11 bases agree with TRBD2. The CDR3 has 16 residues. The V segment lost 5 bases and the J segment 1 base; nucleotides outside the gene matches: 5. Germline-derived CDR1 and CDR2 are MGHDK and SYGVNS. This CDR3 reads CASSPILAGGTDTQYF. CDR3 in DNA: TGTGCCAGCAGTCCCATACTAGCGGGGGGCACAGATACGCAGTATTTT.

The J gene is TRBJ2-1, the V gene TRBV4-3; possible D gene TRBD2, 6 bases. Germline assignment: CDR1 LGHNA and CDR2 YSLEER. The V and J ends lost 1 base and 6 bases respectively, with 10 bases between them. The CDR3 covers 14 residues. The CDR3 nucleotides are TGCGCCAGCAGCCAAGGGAGGGCTCGCAATGAGCAGTTCTTC. Its translation: CASSQGRARNEQFF.

The CDR3 coding sequence is TGCGCCAGCAGCCAAGCATTGCGAGAAAAACTGTTTTTT. It codes for CASSQALREKLFF. The chain is built from TRBV4-1 and TRBJ1-4, with no clear D. Per the germline V gene, CDR1 is MGHRA and CDR2 is YSYEKL. This CDR3 is 13 amino acids long. V lost 1 base and J 8 bases, leaving 8 bases between the germline ends.

The chain has TRBV6-5 and TRBJ1-1; D gene ambiguous. The germline V and J ends were trimmed by 6 bases and 6 bases, with 14 bases remaining between them. Per the germline V gene, CDR1 is MNHEY and CDR2 is SVGAGI. This CDR3 is 13 amino acids long. In DNA, the CDR3 is TGTGCCAGCAGCCCCGGTAGTCGGGCTGAAGCTTTCTTT. Encoded protein: CASSPGSRAEAFF.

The genes are TRBV18 and TRBJ2-7; the match to TRBD2 covers 13 bases. Trimming at V came to 4 bases and at J to 6 bases, leaving 6 bases not matched to a gene. The CDR3 is 15 residues long. CDR1 KGHSH and CDR2 LQKENI come from the germline V gene. The CDR3: CASSLGLAGVPEQYF. Here the CDR3 DNA reads TGTGCCAGCTCACTCGGACTAGCGGGGGTCCCCGAGCAGTACTTC.

The rearrangement links TRBV6-6 to TRBJ1-5; 7 nucleotides line up with TRBD1. Unmatched junction bases numbered 6, after V lost 10 bases and J lost 6 bases. Germline V lookup: CDR1 MNHNY, CDR2 SVGAGI (reference sequence). This CDR3 has 12 amino acids. The CDR3 reads CATWDRRQPQHF. In nucleotides, the CDR3 is TGTGCCACATGGGACAGACGTCAGCCCCAGCATTTT.